This paragraph reports one TCR beta chain. Clinical history reported by participants formed the basis on which cohorts were assigned. This entry belongs to a study of blood T cell repertoires in COVID-19. Assay: immunoSEQ multiplex PCR; the TCRdb copy retains only in-frame clones and omits some. The table lists about 480,000 clones, nearly 90% of them singletons. This CDR3 is 15 amino acids long. Per the germline V gene, CDR1 is MGHRA and CDR2 is YSYEKL. Deletions cut 1 base from V and 4 bases from J, with 11 bases between. Sample: PBMCs or T cells enriched from blood (not recorded which). The TCR comes from a woman younger than 35 with acute COVID-19. This chain links TRBV4-1 with TRBJ2-1, with D possibly matching TRBD1 (7 bases). CDR3 sequence (DNA): TGCGCCAGCAGCCAAGGGGGGGACAGTTACAATGAGCAGTTCTTC. It yields the protein CASSQGGDSYNEQFF.